The clone carrying this T cell receptor (beta chain) was found a few times. Antigen unknown. Reverse transcription of extracted RNA yielded cDNA, which provided the sequencing template. Method: immunoSEQ multiplex PCR; TCRdb's copy keeps in-frame clones and lacks some. Among under 250,000 clones listed, around 62% were seen once. Per the germline V gene, CDR1 is SNHLY and CDR2 is FYNNEI. The J segment lost 0 bases and the V segment lost 3 bases, leaving 12 bases of the junction unmatched. The CDR3 spans 18 residues. These data belong to a study of CD8+ T cells in alopecia areata. Whole-study context: A regimen of oral tofacitinib, 5 to 10 mg twice daily, was given to treated patients. Findings and limits, study-wide: Scalp repertoires also include resident alphabeta T cells from normal skin.

This receptor was taken from a human donor with alopecia areata. The chain combines TRBV2 with TRBJ2-3; 7 bases align to TRBD2. The sequenced sample was CD4+ T cells sorted from blood, obtained at week 0. The CDR3 sequence is CASSDSVLAAPSTDTQYF. CDR3 DNA sequence: TGTGCCAGCAGTGACTCTGTCCTAGCGGCGCCTAGCACAGATACGCAGTATTTT.